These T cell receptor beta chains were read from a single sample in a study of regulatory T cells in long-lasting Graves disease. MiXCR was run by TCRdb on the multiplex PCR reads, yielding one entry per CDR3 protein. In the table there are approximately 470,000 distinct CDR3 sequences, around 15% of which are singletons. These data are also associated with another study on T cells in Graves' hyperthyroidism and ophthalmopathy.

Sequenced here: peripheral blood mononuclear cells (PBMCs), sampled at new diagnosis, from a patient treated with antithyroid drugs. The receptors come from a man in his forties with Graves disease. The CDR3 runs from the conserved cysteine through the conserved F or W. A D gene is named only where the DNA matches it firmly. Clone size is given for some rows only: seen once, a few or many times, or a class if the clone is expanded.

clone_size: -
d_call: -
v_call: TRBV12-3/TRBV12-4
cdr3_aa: CASSLQGPPDTQYF

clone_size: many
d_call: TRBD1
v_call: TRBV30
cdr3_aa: CAWSPLGQGIVEQYF

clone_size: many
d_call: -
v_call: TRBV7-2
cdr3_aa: CASSLVPGTTGELFF

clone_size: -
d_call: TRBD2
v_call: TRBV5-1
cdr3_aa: CASSFGAGYNEQFF

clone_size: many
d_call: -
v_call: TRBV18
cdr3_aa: CASSPMGEAYNEQFF

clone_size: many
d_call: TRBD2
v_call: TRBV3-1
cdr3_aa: CASSPTSGKKNEQFF

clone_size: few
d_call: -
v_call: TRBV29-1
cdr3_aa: CSVGKQDASYEQYF

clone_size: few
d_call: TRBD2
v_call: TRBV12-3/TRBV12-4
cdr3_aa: CASRGGLAARETQYF

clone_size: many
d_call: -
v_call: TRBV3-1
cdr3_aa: CASSQGYRNTEAFF

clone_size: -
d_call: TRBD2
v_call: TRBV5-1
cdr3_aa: CASQPSGTTDTQYF

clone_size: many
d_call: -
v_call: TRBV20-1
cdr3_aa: CSAGRSYNQPQHF

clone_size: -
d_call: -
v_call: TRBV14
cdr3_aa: CASSQQRGVYTEAFF

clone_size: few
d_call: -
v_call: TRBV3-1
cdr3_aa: CASSRQTSGANVLTF

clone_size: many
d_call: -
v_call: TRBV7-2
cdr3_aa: CASSLVRPYTEAFF

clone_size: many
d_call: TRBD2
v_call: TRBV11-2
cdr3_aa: CASGSGRAHEQFF

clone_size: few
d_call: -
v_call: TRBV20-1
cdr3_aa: CSARTGMNTEAFF

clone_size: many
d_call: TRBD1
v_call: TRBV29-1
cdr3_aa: CSGFLDRGQDQETQYF

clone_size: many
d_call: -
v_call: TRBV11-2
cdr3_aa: CASSPPDRAHEQYF

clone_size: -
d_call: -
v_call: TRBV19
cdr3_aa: CASSKQGLDTQYF

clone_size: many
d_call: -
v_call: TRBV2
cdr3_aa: CASSPGGSSTDTQYF

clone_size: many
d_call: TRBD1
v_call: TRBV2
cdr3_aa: CASSKGTGDEKLFF

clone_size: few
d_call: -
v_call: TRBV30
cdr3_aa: CAWRDDGGYGYTF

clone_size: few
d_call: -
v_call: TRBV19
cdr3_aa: CASSIQGNDYEQYF

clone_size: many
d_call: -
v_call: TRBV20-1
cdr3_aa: CSAIRTDTQYF

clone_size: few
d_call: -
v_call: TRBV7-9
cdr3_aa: CASSLYGGATDTQYF

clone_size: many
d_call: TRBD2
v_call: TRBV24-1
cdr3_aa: CATSEKLLAGTNEQFF

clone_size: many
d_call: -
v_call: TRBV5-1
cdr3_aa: CASSSRQTDTQYF

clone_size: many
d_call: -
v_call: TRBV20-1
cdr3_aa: CSAGGYDRFFSYEQYF

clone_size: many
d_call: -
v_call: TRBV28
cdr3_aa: CASRPDGSPQHF

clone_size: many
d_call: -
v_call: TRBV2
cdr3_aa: CASRLTGSDTEAFF

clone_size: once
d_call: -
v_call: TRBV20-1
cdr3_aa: CSARGPDSPNSYEQYF

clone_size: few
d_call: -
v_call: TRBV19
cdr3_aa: CASSPEADRPSNQPQHF

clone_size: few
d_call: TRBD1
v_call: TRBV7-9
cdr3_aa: CASNGQGYEKLFF

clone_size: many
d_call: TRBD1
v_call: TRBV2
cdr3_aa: CARRTGKTGELFF

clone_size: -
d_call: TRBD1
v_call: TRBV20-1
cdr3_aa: CSVLAGQGAAGELFF

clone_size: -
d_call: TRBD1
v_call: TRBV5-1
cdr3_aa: CASSLAPGQEISSYEQYF